These 14 T cell receptor beta chains share one sample of origin, sequenced in a study of blood T cell repertoires in COVID-19. Data came from immunoSEQ multiplex PCR; TCRdb stores just in-frame clones and leaves some out. This table has around 150,000 clones, about 85% appearing once. What was sequenced was peripheral blood. These receptors were obtained from a middle-aged man with acute or convalescent COVID-19.

The genes are TRBV28 and TRBJ2-7; 8 bases line up with TRBD1. The CDR3 extends over 14 amino acids. Unmatched junction bases numbered 7, after V lost 6 bases and J lost 3 bases. Germline V gene lookup returns CDR1 MDHEN and CDR2 SYDVKM. CDR3 residues: CASSGAGGIYEQYF. In DNA form, the CDR3 reads TGTGCCAGCAGCGGGGCAGGGGGCATCTACGAGCAGTACTTC.

The rearrangement links TRBV2 to TRBJ1-1; D may be TRBD1 (6 bases). CDR1 SNHLY and CDR2 FYNNEI come from the germline V gene. V was pared by 8 bases and J by 1 base, with 14 bases between. The CDR3 length is 14 residues. The CDR3 spells CASRSGQTNTEAFF. The CDR3 DNA follows: TGTGCCAGCCGATCGGGACAAACGAACACTGAAGCTTTCTTT.

The rearrangement links TRBV2 to TRBJ2-1; TRBD2 matches 13 bases. V was clipped by 7 bases and J by 9 bases; unmatched bases: 9. Germline CDR1 SNHLY, CDR2 FYNNEI. The CDR3 is made up of 15 amino acids. The DNA of the CDR3 is TGTGCCAGCAATCCGACTAGCGGGGGGCCTAGTGAGCAGTTCTTC. It specifies CASNPTSGGPSEQFF.

The chain combines TRBV28 with TRBJ2-7, with 7 bases that match TRBD2. Trimming took 8 bases from V and 3 from J; bases not matched to a gene: 7. Germline CDR1 MDHEN, CDR2 SYDVKM. The CDR3 sequence is 13 residues long. CDR3 residues: CASGRESGYEQYF. CDR3 nucleotide sequence: TGTGCCAGCGGGAGGGAGTCCGGCTACGAGCAGTACTTC.

V is TRBV7-9 and J is TRBJ1-2, with D tentatively TRBD1 (6 bases). Germline assignment: CDR1 SEHNR and CDR2 FQNEAQ (reference sequence). Trimming removed 5 bases from V and 3 bases from J, with 13 bases in between. The CDR3 extends over 14 amino acids. The chain's CDR3 is CASSASRGDYGYTF. The CDR3 DNA reads TGTGCCAGCAGCGCCTCCAGGGGAGACTATGGCTACACCTTC.

This chain links TRBV5-4 with TRBJ1-2; 12 nucleotides line up with TRBD1. The germline V gene has CDR1 SGHNT and CDR2 YYREEE (reference sequence). The CDR3 length is 16 residues. V was pared by 0 bases and J by 8 bases, with 8 bases of the junction left unmatched. The CDR3 nucleotides read TGTGCCAGCAGCTTGGGGCTGGGGACAGGGGGCGAAGGCTACACCTTC. Its protein is CASSLGLGTGGEGYTF.

V and J are TRBV28 and TRBJ2-5, with D possibly being TRBD1 (6 bases). The J call is in doubt because the DNA end fits TRBJ2-7 better. The CDR3 consists of 16 residues. Germline lookup yields CDR1 MDHEN and CDR2 SYDVKM. CDR3 nucleotide sequence: TGTGCCAGCAGTTCCGCCAAGGGGGTTACTAGGTACGAGCAGTACTTC. Translation: CASSSAKGVTRYEQYF.

The genes are TRBV28 and TRBJ1-1; D perhaps matches TRBD1 (6 bases). With 6 bases removed from V and 1 base from J, the gap between germline ends came to 12 bases. CDR1 and CDR2 from the germline V gene are MDHEN and SYDVKM. The length of the CDR3 is 14 residues. In nucleotides, the CDR3 is TGTGCCAGCAGCCCAGGACAGCGGAACACTGAAGCTTTCTTT. Its protein is CASSPGQRNTEAFF.

The CDR3 is CASSQGSTEAFF. DNA for the CDR3: TGTGCCAGCAGTCAGGGTAGCACTGAAGCTTTCTTT. The chain links TRBV2 to TRBJ1-1; D may be TRBD1 (5 bases). Looked up from germline, CDR1 is SNHLY and CDR2 is FYNNEI. V lost 5 bases, J lost 4 bases, and 8 bases lay in between. This CDR3 contains 12 residues.

This clone turned up a few times. The V and J genes are TRBV27 and TRBJ1-2, with 7 bases that match TRBD1. The trim removed 3 bases at V and 1 base at J, leaving 5 bases unmatched. Germline loops: CDR1 MNHEY, CDR2 SMNVEV (reference sequence). This CDR3 is 15 amino acids long. CDR3 residues: CASSLAGGLNYGYTF. The CDR3 DNA follows: TGTGCCAGCAGTTTGGCAGGGGGGCTTAACTATGGCTACACCTTC.

This CDR3 reads CASSPSYRETEAFF. CDR3 DNA: TGTGCCAGCAGCCCCAGTTACAGGGAGACTGAAGCTTTCTTT. This sequence joins TRBV3-1 (or the pseudogene TRBV3-2) and TRBJ1-1, with D possibly being TRBD1 (6 bases). V lost 4 bases and J lost 5, with 14 bases in between. CDR3 length equals 14 residues. The germline CDR1 and CDR2 sequences are LGHDT and YNNKEL (reference sequence).

This clone has only one observation. The V call is TRBV6-1, the J call TRBJ2-3; TRBD2 matches 10 bases. The J segment lost 3 bases and the V segment lost 4 bases, leaving 10 bases of the junction unmatched. Per the germline V gene, CDR1 is MNHNS and CDR2 is SASEGT. This CDR3 spans 17 amino acids. The CDR3 reads CASSGRRLAGETDTQYF. CDR3 nucleotides: TGTGCCAGCAGTGGTAGAAGGCTAGCGGGGGAAACAGATACGCAGTATTTT.

The genes are TRBV30 and TRBJ2-7; 8 positions agree with TRBD1. Germline assignment: CDR1 GTSNPN and CDR2 SVGIG (reference sequence). The CDR3 covers 12 residues. J was trimmed by 5 bases and V by 4 bases; bases with no gene match: 4. The CDR3 sequence is CAWTDRVHEQYF. DNA of the CDR3: TGTGCCTGGACGGACAGGGTACACGAGCAGTACTTC.

This clone was recorded at least ten times. This sequence joins TRBV19 and TRBJ1-2; 7 nucleotides align to TRBD1. CDR3 length equals 14 residues. The ends lost 4 bases at V and 3 bases at J; junction bases unmatched: 5. Looked up from germline, CDR1 is LNHDA and CDR2 is SQIVND (reference sequence). The CDR3 loop reads CASSKGDSYYGYTF. Written as DNA, the CDR3 is TGTGCCAGTAGTAAGGGGGACAGCTACTATGGCTACACCTTC.